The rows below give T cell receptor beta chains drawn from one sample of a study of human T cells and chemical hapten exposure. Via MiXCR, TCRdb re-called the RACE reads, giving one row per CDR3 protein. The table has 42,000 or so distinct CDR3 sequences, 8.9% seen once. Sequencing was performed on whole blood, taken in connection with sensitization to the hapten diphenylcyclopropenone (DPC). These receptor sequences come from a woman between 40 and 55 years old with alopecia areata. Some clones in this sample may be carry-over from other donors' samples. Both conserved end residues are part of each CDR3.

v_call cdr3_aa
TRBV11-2 CASSLYASGGLVSYTF
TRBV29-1 CSLDSSGTEAFF
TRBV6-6 CASSYLSGGADTQYF
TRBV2 CASSVGRQETQYF
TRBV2 CAGSATGRADTQYF
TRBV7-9 CASSLGGTDTQYF
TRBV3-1 CASSQTGYEQYF
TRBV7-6 CASSLGVGRNEKLFF
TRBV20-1 CSARDLREMSTDTQYF
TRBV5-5 CASSFAPNTEAFF
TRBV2 CAGDRGLAEAFF
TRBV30 CAWGIGQGDKNIQYF
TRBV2 CASSVREATEAFF
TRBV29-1 CSVEDPQRGDTQYF
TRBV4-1 CASSHSGGANNEQFF
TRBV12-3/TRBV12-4 CASSFSAGNEQYF
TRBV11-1 CASSPDRSRYEKLFF
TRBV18 CASSPRRGRNTEAFF
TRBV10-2 CASSESKGADTEAFF
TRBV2 CASSEARGGVDF
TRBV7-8 CASSSRTTASTPQHF
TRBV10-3 CAILGTGVYNEQFF
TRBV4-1 CASSHPSGGADTQYF
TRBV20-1 CSARVGFSGANVLTF
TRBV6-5 CANSRNNSPLHF
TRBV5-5 CASSSRGSGNTIYF
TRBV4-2 CASSQGSLGGVETQYF
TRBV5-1 CASSYQMGQGNADTQYF
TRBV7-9 CASSLEPAREQFF
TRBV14 CASSPRTARLFYEQYF
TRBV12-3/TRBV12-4 CASSLRGGRGNYGYTF
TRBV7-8 CASTFRENTDTQYF
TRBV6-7 CASSPRTGANVLTF
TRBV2 CASSPGSNTGELFF
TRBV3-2 CASSQVEGFNEQFF
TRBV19 CASRTGGYEQYF
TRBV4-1 CASSQFWTSTDTQYF
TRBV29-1 CSAQGPRIQETQYF
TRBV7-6 CASSYGQGEYEQYF
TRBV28 CASSYQAGQGADTQYF
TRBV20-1 CSASPGQQANTQYF
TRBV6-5 CASSPLTSGANVLTF
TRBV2 CASRDTSYEQYF
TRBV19 CASLNWADRGTGELFF
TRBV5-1 CASSLGGTQYEQYF
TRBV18 CASSPPGGNQPQHF
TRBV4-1 CASSQEAAEETQYF
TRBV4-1 CASSQDSSVAEAFF
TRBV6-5 CASTPTGSNSPLHF
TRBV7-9 CASSLGTGPRNTEAFF
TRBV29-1 CSVGQGNQPQHF
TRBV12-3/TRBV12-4 CASQGVEYNEQFF
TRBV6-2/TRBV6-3 CASSRGVQAGELFF
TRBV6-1 CASSEWGSQETQYF
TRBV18 CASSRSSNEKLFF
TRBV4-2 CASSQDPGSYGYTF
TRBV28 CASSFKLAGTDTQYF
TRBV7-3 CASSLTSGGNEQYF